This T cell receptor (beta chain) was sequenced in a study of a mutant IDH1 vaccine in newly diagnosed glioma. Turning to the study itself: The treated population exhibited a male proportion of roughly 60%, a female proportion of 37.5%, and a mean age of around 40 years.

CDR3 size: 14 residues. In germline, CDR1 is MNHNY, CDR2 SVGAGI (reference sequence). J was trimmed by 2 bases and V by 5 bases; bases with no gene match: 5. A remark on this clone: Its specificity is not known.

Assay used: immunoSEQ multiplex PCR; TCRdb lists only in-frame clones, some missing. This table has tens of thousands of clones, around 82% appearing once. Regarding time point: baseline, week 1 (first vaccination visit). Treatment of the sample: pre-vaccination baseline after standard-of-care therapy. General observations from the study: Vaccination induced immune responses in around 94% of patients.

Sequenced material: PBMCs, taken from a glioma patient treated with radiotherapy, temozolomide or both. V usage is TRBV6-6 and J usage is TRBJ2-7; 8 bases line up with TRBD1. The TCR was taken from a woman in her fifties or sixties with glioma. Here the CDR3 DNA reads TGTGCCAGCAGTGGACAGGGTGTCCCCTACGAGCAGTACTTC. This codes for CASSGQGVPYEQYF.